The clone carrying this T cell receptor beta chain was observed a few times. RNA transcripts provided the template for amplifying TCR beta CDR3 regions. The workflow started with a first-round RT-PCR run with HTBI primers and then moved on to a second-round multiplex PCR. TCRdb re-analysed the multiplex PCR reads in MiXCR, keeping a single row per CDR3 protein. The sample shows about 500,000 distinct CDR3 sequences, 35% to 45% of them seen only once. Eligible hyperthyroidism cases comprised new diagnoses of under 2 months' duration in individuals aged 18 to 65. Pregnancy or lactation, uncontrolled infections and other autoimmune diseases were grounds for excluding patients. The sample belongs to a study of Graves' ophthalmopathy and Graves' hyperthyroidism. Germline values: CDR1 SNHLY, CDR2 FYNNEI. V was clipped by 5 bases and J by 0 bases; unmatched bases: 7. The CDR3 totals 17 residues.

Sequencing was performed on peripheral blood or thyroid tissue (not recorded which). The sequence came from an adult man with Graves' hyperthyroidism. This chain connects TRBV2 to TRBJ1-5; 10 positions agree with TRBD1. Here the CDR3 DNA reads TGTGCCAGCAGTATGACAGGGGGCCGGAATAGCAATCAGCCCCAGCATTTT. Residues: CASSMTGGRNSNQPQHF.